This T cell receptor (beta chain) originates from a study of blood T cell repertoires in COVID-19. About the research overall: Acute and convalescent COVID-19 specimens originated in the United States, Italy and Spain. T cells, B-cell-depleted T cells, or PBMCs supplied cDNA or gDNA.

Per the original methods: Reference gene primer amplification gave estimated nucleated cell counts. Method: immunoSEQ multiplex PCR; TCRdb's copy keeps in-frame clones and lacks some. The V and J calls and clone size were taken over from that table, and D and trimming were inferred from the DNA. The data hold about 270,000 clones, with roughly 85% observed a single time. This CDR3 contains 13 residues. Trimming stripped 5 bases from V and 0 bases from J, with 5 bases between. The V gene's germline CDR1 is GTSNPN and CDR2 SVGIG (reference sequence). The chain employs TRBV30 and TRBJ1-6; a possible D gene is TRBD1 (5 bases). This receptor was obtained from a woman aged 18 to 35 with acute or convalescent COVID-19. The sequenced sample was peripheral blood. The CDR3: CAWDSSYNSPLHF. The CDR3 DNA follows: TGTGCCTGGGACAGCTCCTATAATTCACCCCTCCACTTT.